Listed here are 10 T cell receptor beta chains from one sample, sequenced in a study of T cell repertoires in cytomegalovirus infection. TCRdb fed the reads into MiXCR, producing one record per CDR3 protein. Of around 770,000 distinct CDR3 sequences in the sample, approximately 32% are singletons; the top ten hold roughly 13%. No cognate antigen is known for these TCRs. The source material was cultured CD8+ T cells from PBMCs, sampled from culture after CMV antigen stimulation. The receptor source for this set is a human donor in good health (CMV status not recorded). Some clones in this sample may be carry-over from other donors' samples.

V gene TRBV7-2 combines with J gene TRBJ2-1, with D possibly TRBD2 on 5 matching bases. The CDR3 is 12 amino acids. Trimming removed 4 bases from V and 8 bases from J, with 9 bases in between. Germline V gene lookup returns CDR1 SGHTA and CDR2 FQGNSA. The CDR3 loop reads CASSWRVYEQFF. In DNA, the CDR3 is TGTGCCAGCAGCTGGCGGGTCTATGAGCAGTTCTTC. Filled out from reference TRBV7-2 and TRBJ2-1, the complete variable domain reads GAGVSQSPSNKVTEKGKDVELRCDPISGHTALYWYRQSLGQGLEFLIYFQGNSAPDKSGLPSDRFSAERTGGSVSTLTIQRTQQEDSAVYLCASSWRVYEQFFGPGTRLTVL.

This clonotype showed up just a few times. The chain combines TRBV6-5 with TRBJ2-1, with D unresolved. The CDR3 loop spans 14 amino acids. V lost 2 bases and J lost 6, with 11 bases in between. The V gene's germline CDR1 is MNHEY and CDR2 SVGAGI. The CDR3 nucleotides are TGTGCCAGCAGTTACGATGGAGTTGGCAATGAGCAGTTCTTC. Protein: CASSYDGVGNEQFF.

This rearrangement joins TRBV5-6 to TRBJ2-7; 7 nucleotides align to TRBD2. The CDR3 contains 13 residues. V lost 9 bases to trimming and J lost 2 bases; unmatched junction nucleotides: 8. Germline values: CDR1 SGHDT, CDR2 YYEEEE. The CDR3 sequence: CATGSGETYEQYF. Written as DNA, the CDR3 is TGTGCCACCGGGAGCGGGGAGACCTACGAGCAGTACTTC.

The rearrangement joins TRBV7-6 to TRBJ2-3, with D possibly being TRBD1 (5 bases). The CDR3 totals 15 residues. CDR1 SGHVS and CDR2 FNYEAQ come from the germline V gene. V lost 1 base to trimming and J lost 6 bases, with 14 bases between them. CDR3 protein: CASSLEGYPTDTQYF. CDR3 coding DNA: TGTGCCAGCAGCTTAGAGGGGTATCCGACTGATACGCAGTATTTT.

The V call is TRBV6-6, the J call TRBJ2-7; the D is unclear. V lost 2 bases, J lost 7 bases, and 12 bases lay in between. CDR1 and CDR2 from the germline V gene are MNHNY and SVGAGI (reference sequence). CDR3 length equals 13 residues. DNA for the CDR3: TGTGCCAGCAGTTACGAAGTTTTGGGGGAGCAGTACGTC. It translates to CASSYEVLGEQYV.

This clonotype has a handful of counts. The CDR3 here is CASRKHLGGNSPLHF. In DNA, the CDR3 is TGTGCCAGCAGGAAGCACCTGGGGGGTAATTCACCCCTCCACTTT. V is TRBV5-5 and J is TRBJ1-6; possibly TRBD1 for D (5 bases). The germline gives CDR1 SGHKS, CDR2 YYEKEE (reference sequence). This CDR3 spans 15 amino acids. V was shortened by 5 bases and J by 6 bases, with 15 bases between the two germline ends.

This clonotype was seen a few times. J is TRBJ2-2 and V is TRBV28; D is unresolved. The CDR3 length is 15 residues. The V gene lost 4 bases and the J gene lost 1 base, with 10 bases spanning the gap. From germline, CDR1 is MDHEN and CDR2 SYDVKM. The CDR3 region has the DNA TGTGCCAGCAGTTATGTGTTGGGGAACACCGGGGAGCTGTTTTTT. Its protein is CASSYVLGNTGELFF.

This CDR3 reads CASRATGDTEAFF. In DNA, the CDR3 is TGTGCCAGCAGGGCTACAGGGGACACTGAAGCTTTCTTT. The J gene is TRBJ1-1, the V gene TRBV2; 7 nucleotides match TRBD1. Per the germline V gene, CDR1 is SNHLY and CDR2 is FYNNEI. This CDR3 has 13 amino acids. Germline trimming cut 6 bases from V and 3 bases from J; bases unmatched to any gene: 4. Together with reference TRBV2 and TRBJ1-1, the CDR3 gives the full variable domain: EPEVTQTPSHQVTQMGQEVILRCVPISNHLYFYWYRQILGQKVEFLVSFYNNEISEKSEIFDDQFSVERPDGSNFTLKIRSTKLEDSAMYFCASRATGDTEAFFGQGTRLTVV.

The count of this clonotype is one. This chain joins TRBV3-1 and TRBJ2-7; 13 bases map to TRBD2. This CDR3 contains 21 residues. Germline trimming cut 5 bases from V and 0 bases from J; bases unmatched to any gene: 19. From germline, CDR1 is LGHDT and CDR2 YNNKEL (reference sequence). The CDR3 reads CASSSGTSGVDQTRSSYEQYV. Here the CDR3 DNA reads TGTGCCAGCAGCTCTGGGACTAGCGGGGTCGACCAAACGAGGAGCTCCTACGAGCAGTACGTC.

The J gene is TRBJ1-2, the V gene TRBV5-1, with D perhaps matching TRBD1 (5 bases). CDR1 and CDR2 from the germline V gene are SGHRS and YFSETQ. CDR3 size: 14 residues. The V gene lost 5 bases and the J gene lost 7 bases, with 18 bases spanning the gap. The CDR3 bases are TGCGCCAGCAGGTGGGATGTAGGGGACGGTGGCTACACCTTC. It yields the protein CASRWDVGDGGYTF.